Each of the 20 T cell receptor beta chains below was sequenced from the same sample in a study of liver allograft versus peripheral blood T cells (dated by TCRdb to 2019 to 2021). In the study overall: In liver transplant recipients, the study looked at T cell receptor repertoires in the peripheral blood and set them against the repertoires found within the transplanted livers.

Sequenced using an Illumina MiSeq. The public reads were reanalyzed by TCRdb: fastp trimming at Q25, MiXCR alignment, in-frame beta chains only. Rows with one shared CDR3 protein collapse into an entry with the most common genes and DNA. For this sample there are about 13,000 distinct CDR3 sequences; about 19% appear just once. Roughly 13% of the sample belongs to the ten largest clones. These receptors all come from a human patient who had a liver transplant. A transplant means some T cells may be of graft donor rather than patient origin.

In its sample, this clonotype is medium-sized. The CDR3 protein is CASSPGFSTDTQYF. The CDR3 DNA is TGTGCCAGCTCACCCGGCTTTAGCACAGATACGCAGTATTTT. The rearrangement uses TRBV18 and TRBJ2-3; D gene unclear. The CDR3 totals 14 residues. Germline CDR1 is KGHSH and CDR2 is LQKENI. V lost 3 bases and J lost 0, with 7 bases in between.

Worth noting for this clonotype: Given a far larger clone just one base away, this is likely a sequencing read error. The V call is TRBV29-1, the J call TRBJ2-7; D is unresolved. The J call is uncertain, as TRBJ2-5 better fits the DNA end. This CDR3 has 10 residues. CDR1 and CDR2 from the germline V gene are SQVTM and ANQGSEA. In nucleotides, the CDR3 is TGCAGCGTTGCATACAAGACCCAGTACTTC. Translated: CSVAYKTQYF.

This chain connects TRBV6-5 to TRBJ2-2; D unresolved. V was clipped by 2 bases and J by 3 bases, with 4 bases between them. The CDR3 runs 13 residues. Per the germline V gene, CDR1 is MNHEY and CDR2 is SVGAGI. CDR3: CASSYRDTGELFF. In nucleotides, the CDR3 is TGTGCCAGCAGTTACCGGGACACCGGGGAGCTGTTTTTT.

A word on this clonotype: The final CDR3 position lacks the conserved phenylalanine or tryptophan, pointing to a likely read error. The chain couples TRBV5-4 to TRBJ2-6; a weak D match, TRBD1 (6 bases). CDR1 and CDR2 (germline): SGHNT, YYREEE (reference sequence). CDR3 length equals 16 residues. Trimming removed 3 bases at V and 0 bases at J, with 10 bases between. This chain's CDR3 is CASSSTGLSGANVLTL. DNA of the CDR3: TGTGCCAGCAGCTCTACAGGGCTCTCTGGGGCCAACGTCCTGACTTTA.

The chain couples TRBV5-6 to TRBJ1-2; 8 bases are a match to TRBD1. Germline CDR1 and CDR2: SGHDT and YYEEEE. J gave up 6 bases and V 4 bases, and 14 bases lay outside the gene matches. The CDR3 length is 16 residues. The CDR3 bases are TGTGCCAGCAGCCCCCTAGGGAGACAGGGGATAGATGGCTACACCTTC. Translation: CASSPLGRQGIDGYTF.

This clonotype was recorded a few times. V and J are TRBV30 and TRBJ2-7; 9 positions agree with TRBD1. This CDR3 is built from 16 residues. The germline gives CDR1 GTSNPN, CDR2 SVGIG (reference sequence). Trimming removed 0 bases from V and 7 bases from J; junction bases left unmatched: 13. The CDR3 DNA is TGTGCCTGGAGTGTTTCTTCGGGGACAGGGAATAGGGAGCAGTACTTC. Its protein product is CAWSVSSGTGNREQYF.

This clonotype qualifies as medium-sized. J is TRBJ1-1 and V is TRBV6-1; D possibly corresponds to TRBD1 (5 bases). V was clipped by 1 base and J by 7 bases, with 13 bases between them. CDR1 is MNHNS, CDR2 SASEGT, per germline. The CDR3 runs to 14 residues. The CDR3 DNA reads TGTGCCAGCAGTGAAGGATCGGGACGGGTTGAAGCTTTCTTT. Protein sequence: CASSEGSGRVEAFF.

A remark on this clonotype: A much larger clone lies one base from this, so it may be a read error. CDR3 nucleotides: TGTGCCAGCAGCTCCCAGACTCACTATGGCTACACCTTC. It specifies CASSSQTHYGYTF. This chain connects TRBV5-6 to TRBJ1-2; D uncertain. This CDR3 spans 13 amino acids. V lost 3 bases and J lost 3, with 9 bases in between. Germline-derived CDR1 and CDR2 are SGHDT and YYEEEE.

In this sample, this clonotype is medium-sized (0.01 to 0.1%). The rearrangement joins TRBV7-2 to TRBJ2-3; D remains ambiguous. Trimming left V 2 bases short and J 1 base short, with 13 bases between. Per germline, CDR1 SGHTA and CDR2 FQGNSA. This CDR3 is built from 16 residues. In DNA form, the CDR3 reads TGTGCCAGCAGCTTAAACCAGCGTATACGCACAGATACGCAGTATTTT. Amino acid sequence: CASSLNQRIRTDTQYF.

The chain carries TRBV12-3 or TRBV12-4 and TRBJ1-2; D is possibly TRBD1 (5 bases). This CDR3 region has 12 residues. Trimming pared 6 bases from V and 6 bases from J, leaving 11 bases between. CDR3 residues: CASSPWGDGYTF. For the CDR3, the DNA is TGTGCCAGCAGCCCCTGGGGGGATGGCTACACCTTC.

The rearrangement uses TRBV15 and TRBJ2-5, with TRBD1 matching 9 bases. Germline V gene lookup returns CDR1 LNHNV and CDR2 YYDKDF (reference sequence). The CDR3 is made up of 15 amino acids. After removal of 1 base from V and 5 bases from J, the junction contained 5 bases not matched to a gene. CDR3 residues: CATSRGGTGSETQYF. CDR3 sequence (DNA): TGTGCCACCAGCAGAGGTGGGACAGGGTCGGAGACCCAGTACTTC.

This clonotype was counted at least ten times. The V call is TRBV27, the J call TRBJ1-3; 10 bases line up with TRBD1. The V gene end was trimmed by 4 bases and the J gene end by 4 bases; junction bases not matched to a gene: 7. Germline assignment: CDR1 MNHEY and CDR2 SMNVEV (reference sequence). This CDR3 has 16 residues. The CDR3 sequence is CASSYPGQGLGNTIYF. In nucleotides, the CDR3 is TGTGCCAGCAGTTACCCGGGACAGGGGTTAGGAAACACCATATATTTT.

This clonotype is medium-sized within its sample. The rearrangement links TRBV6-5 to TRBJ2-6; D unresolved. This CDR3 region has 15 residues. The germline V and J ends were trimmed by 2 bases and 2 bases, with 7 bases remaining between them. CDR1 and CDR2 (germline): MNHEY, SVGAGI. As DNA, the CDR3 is TGTGCCAGCAGTTACGTCCGGGCTGGGGCCAACGTCCTGACTTTC. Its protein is CASSYVRAGANVLTF.

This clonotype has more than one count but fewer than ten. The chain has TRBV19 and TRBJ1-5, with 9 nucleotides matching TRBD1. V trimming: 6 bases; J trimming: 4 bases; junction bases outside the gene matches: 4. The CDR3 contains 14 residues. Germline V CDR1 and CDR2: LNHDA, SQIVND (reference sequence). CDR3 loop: CASRSGQGNQPQHF. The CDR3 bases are TGTGCCAGTAGATCAGGACAGGGGAATCAGCCCCAGCATTTT.

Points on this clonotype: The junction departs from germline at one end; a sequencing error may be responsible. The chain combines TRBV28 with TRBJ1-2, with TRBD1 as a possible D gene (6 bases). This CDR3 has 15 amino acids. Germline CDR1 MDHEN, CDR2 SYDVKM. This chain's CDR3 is CVSTNGVAGQEVYTF. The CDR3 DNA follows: TGTGTCAGCACCAATGGGGTGGCGGGACAAGAGGTCTACACCTTC.

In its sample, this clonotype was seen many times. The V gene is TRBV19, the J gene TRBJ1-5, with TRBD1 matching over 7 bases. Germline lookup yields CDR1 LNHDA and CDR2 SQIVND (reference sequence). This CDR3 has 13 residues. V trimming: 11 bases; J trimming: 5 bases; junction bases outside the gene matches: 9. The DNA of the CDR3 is TGTGCCGTTAACAGGGGATGGGATCAGCCCCAGCATTTT. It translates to CAVNRGWDQPQHF.

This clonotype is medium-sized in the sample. The CDR3 coding sequence is TGTGCCAGCAGGGGGGACAGGGGGCAGGGCTATGGCTACACCTTC. Translation: CASRGDRGQGYGYTF. The genes are TRBV6-1 and TRBJ1-2; 12 positions agree with TRBD1. In germline, CDR1 is MNHNS, CDR2 SASEGT. V lost 6 bases and J lost 4; bases outside the gene matches: 6. The CDR3 is made up of 15 amino acids.

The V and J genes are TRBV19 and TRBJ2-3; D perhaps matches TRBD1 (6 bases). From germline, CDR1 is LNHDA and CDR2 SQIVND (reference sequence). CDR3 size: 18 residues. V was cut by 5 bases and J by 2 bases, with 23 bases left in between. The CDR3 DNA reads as TGTGCCAGTAGTCCGAGGACAGTAGACACCCTCACCACAGATACGCAGTATTTT. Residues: CASSPRTVDTLTTDTQYF.

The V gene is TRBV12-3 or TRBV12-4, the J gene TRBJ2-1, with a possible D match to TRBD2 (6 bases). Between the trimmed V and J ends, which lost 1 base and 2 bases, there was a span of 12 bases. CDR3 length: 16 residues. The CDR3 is CASSLVRGSTYNEQFF. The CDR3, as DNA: TGTGCCAGCAGTTTAGTGCGGGGCAGTACCTACAATGAGCAGTTCTTC.

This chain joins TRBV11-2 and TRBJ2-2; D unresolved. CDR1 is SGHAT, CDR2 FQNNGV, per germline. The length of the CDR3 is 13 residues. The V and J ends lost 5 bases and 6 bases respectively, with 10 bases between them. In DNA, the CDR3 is TGTGCCAGCAGCCCCGGTTGGGCCGGGGAGCTGTTTTTT. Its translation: CASSPGWAGELFF.